This is a list of T cell receptor beta chains from one sample in a study of cytomegalovirus exposure and HLA in healthy donors. Libraries were prepared by immunoSEQ multiplex PCR; TCRdb keeps only in-frame clonotypes and omits some of them. The repertoire consists of under 200,000 clones, with about 75% occurring once and the leading ten covering over 12%. Sample: PBMCs. These receptors all stem from a man aged 45-65 years in good health and CMV-seropositive. CDR3s include the opening cysteine and the closing phenylalanine or tryptophan. The D gene is left open where the match is weak. Size tells how often a clone was seen (once, few, many) or the class of an expanded clone, and some rows leave it out.

-	TRBV5-4	TRBJ2-3	TRBD2	CASSHAFLGLAGGDTQYF	TGTGCCAGCAGCCATGCCTTCCTGGGACTAGCGGGAGGGGATACGCAGTATTTT
-	TRBV14	TRBJ2-3	-	CASSHTGFSTDTQYF	TGTGCCAGCAGCCATACGGGATTTAGCACAGATACGCAGTATTTT
-	TRBV18	TRBJ2-2	-	CASSVAWTEETGELFF	TGTGCCAGCTCCGTAGCCTGGACAGAAGAGACCGGGGAGCTGTTTTTT
-	TRBV6-6	TRBJ2-4	-	CASSSQGGIAKNIQYF	TGTGCCAGCAGTTCGCAGGGGGGTATAGCCAAAAACATTCAGTACTTC
-	TRBV6-5	TRBJ2-7	-	CASSSDSPYEQYF	TGTGCCAGCAGTTCGGACAGTCCCTACGAGCAGTACTTC
-	TRBV15	TRBJ1-6	TRBD1	CATSLQGRNSPLHF	TGTGCCACCAGTCTACAGGGGCGAAATTCACCCCTCCACTTT
-	TRBV7-2	TRBJ1-5	-	CASSRRGGNQPQHF	TGTGCCAGCAGCAGACGTGGGGGGAATCAGCCCCAGCATTTT
-	TRBV11-2	TRBJ1-2	TRBD1	CASSHGTGGGYTF	TGTGCCAGCAGCCACGGGACAGGGGGCGGCTACACCTTC
-	TRBV7-2	TRBJ2-1	TRBD2	CASSLAGWAGGSYNEQFF	TGTGCCAGCAGCTTAGCCGGTTGGGCGGGGGGGTCCTACAATGAGCAGTTCTTC
-	TRBV5-6	TRBJ2-5	TRBD2	CASSLELAGGETQYF	TGTGCCAGCAGCTTGGAACTAGCGGGGGGAGAGACCCAGTACTTC
-	TRBV7-6	TRBJ2-7	TRBD1	CASSLVVFGQGILYEQYF	TGTGCCAGCAGCTTAGTTGTTTTTGGACAGGGGATTCTCTACGAGCAGTACTTC
-	TRBV4-2	TRBJ2-7	-	CASSHTRGDEQYF	TGTGCCAGCAGCCACACCAGGGGTGACGAGCAGTACTTC
-	TRBV18	TRBJ2-5	-	CASSPGTEETQYF	TGTGCCAGCTCACCAGGCACAGAAGAGACCCAGTACTTC
few	TRBV4-2	TRBJ1-2	-	CASSQVGSEVYGYTF	TGTGCCAGCAGCCAAGTAGGGAGTGAGGTCTATGGCTACACCTTC
once	TRBV7-3	TRBJ2-2	-	CASSLGGGGTGELFF	TGTGCCAGCAGCTTAGGAGGGGGGGGCACCGGGGAGCTGTTTTTT
-	TRBV14	TRBJ2-7	TRBD1	CASSLSPGTGGPTYEQYF	TGTGCCAGCAGCCTTTCCCCCGGGACAGGGGGGCCAACCTACGAGCAGTACTTC
-	TRBV28	TRBJ2-5	TRBD1	CASSLWGRGSQETQYF	TGTGCCAGCAGTTTATGGGGCAGGGGGTCCCAAGAGACCCAGTACTTC
-	TRBV10-2	TRBJ2-3	-	CASRILPSLTDTQYF	TGCGCCAGCCGCATACTACCGTCCCTCACAGATACGCAGTATTTT
-	TRBV6-5	TRBJ1-4	-	CASSSLQGVNEKLFF	TGTGCCAGCAGCAGCCTACAGGGAGTTAATGAAAAACTGTTTTTT
-	TRBV18	TRBJ1-6	TRBD1	CASLSGQVFSPLHF	TGTGCCAGCTTATCTGGACAGGTTTTTTCACCCCTCCACTTT
-	TRBV2	TRBJ2-1	-	CASSTRSNNEQFF	TGTGCCAGCAGTACTAGATCTAACAATGAGCAGTTCTTC
-	TRBV5-6	TRBJ1-1	TRBD1	CASSPDRGLDTEAFF	TGTGCCAGCAGTCCCGACAGGGGGCTGGACACTGAAGCTTTCTTT
once	TRBV19	TRBJ1-1	-	CASSILAGSNTEAFF	TGTGCCAGTAGTATTCTTGCGGGATCCAACACTGAAGCTTTCTTT
-	TRBV4-3	TRBJ1-1	-	CASSQDWQNTEAFF	TGCGCCAGCAGCCAAGATTGGCAGAACACTGAAGCTTTCTTT
-	TRBV4-3	TRBJ1-3	-	CASSQEKGGGMSSGNTIYF	TGCGCCAGCAGCCAAGAAAAAGGGGGGGGCATGAGCTCTGGAAACACCATATATTTT
-	TRBV10-3	TRBJ1-5	-	CAISGAGSNQPQHF	TGTGCCATCAGTGGCGCGGGGAGCAATCAGCCCCAGCATTTT
few	TRBV13	TRBJ2-5	-	CASSSGTQYF	TGTGCCAGCAGCTCGGGGACCCAGTACTTC